The 4 T cell receptor beta chains given below trace back to one sample, sequenced in a study of T cells in Graves' hyperthyroidism and ophthalmopathy. Researchers took RNA transcripts and amplified the TCR beta CDR3 regions from them. With the HTBI primer set, the TCR CDR3 went through a first round of RT-PCR. TCRdb re-called the multiplex PCR reads with MiXCR, one entry per CDR3 protein. The sample has just over 550,000 distinct CDR3 sequences, 46% seen once. Material: peripheral blood or thyroid tissue (not recorded which). Source of these receptors: a woman in her late teens or twenties with Graves' hyperthyroidism.

This clonotype was seen ten or more times. The J gene is TRBJ2-2, the V gene TRBV24-1; D gene uncertain. V gave up 2 bases and J gave up 3 bases, with 12 bases separating them. Germline V CDR1 and CDR2: KGHDR, SFDVKD. The CDR3 is 16 residues long. CDR3 sequence reads: CATSDYTRTYTGELFF. The CDR3 DNA reads TGTGCCACCAGTGATTACACCCGGACGTACACCGGGGAGCTGTTTTTT.

This clonotype was seen repeatedly, ten times or more. This chain links TRBV7-9 with TRBJ2-7; D ambiguous. The CDR3 is 11 amino acids. Germline-derived CDR1 and CDR2 are SEHNR and FQNEAQ (reference sequence). The ends were cut back, 5 bases at V and 4 bases at J, with 6 bases in the middle. CDR3 region: CASSAEYEQYF. DNA of the CDR3: TGTGCCAGCAGCGCCGAATACGAGCAGTACTTC.

The gene calls are TRBV10-1 and TRBJ2-5, with D uncertain. V lost 3 bases and J lost 5, with 10 bases in between. The germline gives CDR1 WNHNN, CDR2 SYGVQD (reference sequence). CDR3 length equals 13 residues. The CDR3 coding sequence is TGCGCCAGCAGTGATCGGGCCGGGGAGACCCAGTACTTC. Its translation is CASSDRAGETQYF.

This chain uses TRBV13 with TRBJ2-2; D is ambiguous. CDR3 length: 14 residues. Germline V gene lookup returns CDR1 PRHDT and CDR2 FYEKMQ (reference sequence). V shed 1 base and J shed 4 bases, with 7 bases lying between them. As DNA, the CDR3 is TGTGCCAGCAGCTTAGTTAGCCCCACCGGGGAGCTGTTTTTT. This sequence encodes CASSLVSPTGELFF.